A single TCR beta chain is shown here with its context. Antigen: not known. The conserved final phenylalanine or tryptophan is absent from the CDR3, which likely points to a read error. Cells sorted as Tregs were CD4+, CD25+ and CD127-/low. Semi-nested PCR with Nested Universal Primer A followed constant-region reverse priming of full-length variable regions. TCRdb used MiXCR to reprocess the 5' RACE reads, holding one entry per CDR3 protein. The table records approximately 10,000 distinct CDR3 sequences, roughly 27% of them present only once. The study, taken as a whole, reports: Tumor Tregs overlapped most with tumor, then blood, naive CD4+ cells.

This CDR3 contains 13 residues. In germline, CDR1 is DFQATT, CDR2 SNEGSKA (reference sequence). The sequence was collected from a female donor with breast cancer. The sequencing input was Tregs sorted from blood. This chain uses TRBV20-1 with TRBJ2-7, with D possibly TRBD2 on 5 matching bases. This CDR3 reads CGARPSSSYEQYL. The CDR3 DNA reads TGCGGTGCCAGACCTAGCAGCTCCTACGAGCAGTACCTC.